This T cell receptor beta chain derives from a study of T-cell reconstitution after alpha-beta-depleted transplantation in children. Findings and limits, study-wide: By about two months after transplant, alpha-beta T cells reportedly arose from several hundred graft clones that had expanded. From surviving recipient T cells and thymic progenitors came the high day-60 TCRbeta diversity observed in some patients. Newly produced T cells mostly provided counts and TCRbeta diversity after one year, as hyperexpanded clones declined.

A word on this clonotype: Its specificity is not known.

Unique molecular identifiers tagged the TCRbeta library. TCRdb re-called the PCR reads through MiXCR, storing one row per CDR3 protein. The sample has about 980,000 distinct CDR3 sequences; around 30% are singletons. The CDR3 is 14 residues long. V was cut by 7 bases and J by 7 bases, with 18 bases left in between. This clonotype was obtained from a boy under two years old who had a stem cell transplant for SCID, so the T cells may come from the graft donor. This chain links TRBV12-3 or TRBV12-4 with TRBJ2-3; D is unresolved. The sequencing used PBMCs, mostly from graft donor cells, collected 360 days after TCRalphabeta/CD19-depleted stem cell transplant. CDR3 nucleotide sequence: TGTGCCAGCACCCCGCCTTTCTCGTGGAATACGCAGTATTTT. This translates into CASTPPFSWNTQYF.